This TCR beta chain was recovered during a study of OX40 agonist ivuxolimab in advanced cancers. Background for the entire study: Ivuxolimab, which targeted the costimulatory receptor OX40 (CD134), was an agonistic, fully human IgG2 monoclonal antibody. Of the approximately 50 dose-escalation patients, hepatocellular carcinoma was present in some 19, melanoma in around 15, renal cell carcinoma in 9 and head and neck cancer in 9. Intravenous ivuxolimab was administered to patients every 2 weeks at six dose levels: 0.01, 0.1, 0.3, 1.5, 3 and 10 mg/kg. A male proportion of around 80% and a mean age of approximately 55 years, ranging from 23 to 79, were recorded for the dose-escalation cohort. Peripheral TCRbeta sequencing aimed to test whether ivuxolimab altered TCR sequence diversity and caused clonal T-cell expansion. The paper reports the monotherapy dose-escalation portion (N of about 54 patients) of the phase I ivuxolimab trial. Prior anti-PD-1, anti-PD-L1 or anti-CTLA-4 therapy was permitted, and checkpoint inhibitors had been received by less than 45% of dose-escalation patients. Partial responses occurred in three dose-escalation patients, of whom one had hepatocellular carcinoma and two had cutaneous melanoma. Results and caveats for the whole study, not just this receptor: Low levels of normalized T-cell clonal expansion were also seen in some patients who did not respond. In the 0.1-3.0 mg/kg groups, partial responders had among the lowest normalized peripheral clonal expansion, particularly in CD8+ T cells. After ivuxolimab, expanded clones were on average more numerous among CD8+ T cells than among CD4+ T cells. Clonal expansion of both CD4+ and CD8+ blood T cells was observed from baseline to week 6 at doses 0.1 to 3.0 mg/kg. The antigen specificity of the clonally expanded peripheral T cells was not determined.

The germline V gene yields ENHRY for CDR1 and SYGVKD for CDR2. Trimming costs V 1 base and J 3 bases, and their ends lie 13 bases apart. The CDR3 starts with the cysteine, ends with the phenylalanine, and has 16 residues. Just the 48-base CDR3 DNA is kept, in frame starting at base 1. Concerning this clone: Its antigen is not yet known. Qualities for individual bases were not recorded, and no much larger clone is one base off.

The trial excluded patients who had a history of autoimmune disease or who were on systemic immunosuppression. Peripheral blood for TCR sequencing was collected from all dose cohorts at baseline, on cycle 4 day 1, and on cycle 7 day 1. Samples were obtained from an open-label, multicenter, first-in-human phase I dose-escalation trial of ivuxolimab. Adults with locally advanced or metastatic melanoma, renal cell carcinoma, hepatocellular carcinoma or head and neck squamous cell carcinoma were enrolled in the trial. CD4+ and CD8+ T cells were sorted separately from peripheral blood before TCR sequencing. Genomic DNA was extracted from sorted cells for sequencing of the TCRbeta CDR3 region. The immunoSEQ Assay was used to sequence the TCRbeta CDR3 regions. TCRdb's version of the immuneACCESS table is confined to in-frame rearrangements and falls short of the full clone set. An unresolved V gene accounts for under half of the shortfall where checked; the remainder is of unknown origin. Present in this sample are roughly 150,000 clones, 85% to 95% of which were seen just once. The ten largest clones represent about 0.31% of the sample.

Sequenced material: CD4+ or CD8+ T cells sorted from blood, taken in a trial of the OX40 agonist ivuxolimab. This receptor was taken from an adult with an advanced solid tumor such as melanoma, head and neck, liver or kidney cancer. The chain was built from TRBV10-3 and TRBJ1-3, with the D gene not clear enough to name. DNA sequence: TGTGCCATCAGTGAGTTCGTTGGGGAGGTTGGAAACACCATATATTTT. Its protein reads: CAISEFVGEVGNTIYF.